This T cell receptor (beta chain) was identified in a study of long-term antiretroviral therapy in people with HIV. Study-level results: At every time point, clones expanded before ART dominated the repertoire.

Runs used v3.0 of the immunoSEQ assay and were done at survey level. Produced via immunoSEQ multiplex PCR; TCRdb's table is partial and in-frame only. Of tens of thousands of clones detected, roughly 96% appear once; the ten largest clones hold around 3%. In its sample, this clone was seen a few times. Its antigen is unknown. The germline V and J ends were trimmed by 5 bases and 8 bases, with 19 bases remaining between them. Germline CDR1 reads SGHTA; CDR2 reads FQGNSA. The CDR3 has 15 amino acids. The V gene is TRBV7-2, the J gene TRBJ2-1; no definite D call. The clonotype comes from a woman aged 45-65 years with HIV. The sample consisted of unsorted PBMCs, taken 3.7 years after starting antiretroviral therapy. This chain's CDR3 is CASSLLTPYRDEQFF. The CDR3 coding sequence is TGTGCCAGCAGCCTCCTCACGCCGTACCGGGATGAGCAGTTCTTC.